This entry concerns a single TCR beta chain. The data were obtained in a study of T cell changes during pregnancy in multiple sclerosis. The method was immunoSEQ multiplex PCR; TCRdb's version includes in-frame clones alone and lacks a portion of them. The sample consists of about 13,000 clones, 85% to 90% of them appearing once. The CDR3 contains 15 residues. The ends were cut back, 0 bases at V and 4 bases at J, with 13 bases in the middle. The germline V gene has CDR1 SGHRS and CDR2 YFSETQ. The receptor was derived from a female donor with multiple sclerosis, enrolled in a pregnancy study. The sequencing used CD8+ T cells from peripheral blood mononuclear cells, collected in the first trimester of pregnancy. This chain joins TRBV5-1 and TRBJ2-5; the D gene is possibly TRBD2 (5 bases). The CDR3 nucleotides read TGCGCCAGCAGCTTGGGGGGAGCAATGAGAGAGACCCAGTACTTC. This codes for CASSLGGAMRETQYF.